This entry concerns a single T cell receptor beta chain. V lost 3 bases to trimming and J lost 7 bases; unmatched junction nucleotides: 12. Per germline, CDR1 KGHDR and CDR2 SFDVKD. The CDR3 sequence is 16 residues long. Profiled with immunoSEQ multiplex PCR; TCRdb holds only in-frame clones, not every one. The data hold about 120,000 clones, with approximately 90% observed a single time. The source of the sample is a study of T cell responses to AZD1222 COVID-19 vaccine. The sequence derives from an adult in good health. The chain uses TRBV24-1 and TRBJ2-7; 9 bases agree with TRBD1. Sequencing was performed on peripheral blood, taken on day 0 of AZD1222 vaccination. The CDR3 DNA sequence: TGTGCCACCAGTGATGGCGGAGGGACAGGGTTTGAGGAGCAGTACTTC. Translation gives CATSDGGGTGFEEQYF.